Listed here is a single T cell receptor beta chain. Authors' methods: The authors estimated nucleated cell counts from reference gene primer amplification. Clones were sequenced by immunoSEQ multiplex PCR, and TCRdb holds only the in-frame ones, with some missing. The V and J calls and the clone size are those of that table, but D and trimming were determined from the DNA. Among 80,000 to 100,000 clones listed, around 96% were seen once. This entry is derived from a study of blood T cell repertoires in COVID-19. As for the study in general: Nucleic acid was either cDNA or gDNA, and it came from T cells, B-cell-depleted T cells, or PBMCs.

The sequence derives from a human donor with active COVID-19. The donor label of this sample is uncertain. The sample was peripheral blood.

The CDR3 nucleotides are TGCGCCAGCAGCCAAGAAACGAGGAATACGCAGTATTTT. Encoded protein: CASSQETRNTQYF. This chain links TRBV4-1 with TRBJ2-3; D is unclear. This CDR3 contains 13 residues. Trimming cost V 0 bases and J 7 bases, with 8 bases left between them. Per germline, CDR1 MGHRA and CDR2 YSYEKL.